Listed below are T cell receptor beta chains from one sample, sequenced in a study of shared clonotypes between healthy human individuals. Measured with immunoSEQ multiplex PCR; TCRdb has only the in-frame clones, and not every one. The sample has about 800,000 clones, 96% seen once. Sequenced: naive CD8+ T cells sorted from blood. Every receptor here comes from a man between 25 and 39 years old in good health. CDR3s include the opening cysteine and the closing phenylalanine or tryptophan. D genes are given only for firm matches. Size is omitted from some rows. Given values are once, few, many or a class for expanded clones.

v_call	j_call	d_call	clone_size	cdr3_nt	cdr3_aa
TRBV27	TRBJ1-1	TRBD1	-	TGTGCCAGCAGTTTCTGGACAGGGGGCGCGGGCACTGAAGCTTTCTTT	CASSFWTGGAGTEAFF
TRBV5-3	TRBJ2-1	TRBD1	-	TGTGCCAGAAGCTTGGAGACAGGGGAACAGGACAATGAGCAGTTCTTC	CARSLETGEQDNEQFF
TRBV28	TRBJ1-2	-	-	TGTGCCAGCAAACCAAGGTCTAACTATGGCTACACCTTC	CASKPRSNYGYTF
TRBV6-1	TRBJ2-1	-	once	TGTGCCAGCAGTGCCGCCCCAGCTAGCGTGTACAATGAGCAGTTCTTC	CASSAAPASVYNEQFF
TRBV2	TRBJ2-4	-	once	TGTGCCAGCAGAGACCGGCAGCCCAAAAACATTCAGTACTTC	CASRDRQPKNIQYF
TRBV4-1	TRBJ2-7	TRBD2	-	TGCGCCAGCAGCCAGGGACTAGCGGGTATGGTCGGGTCCTACGAGCAGTACTTC	CASSQGLAGMVGSYEQYF
TRBV19	TRBJ2-7	TRBD1	-	TGTGCCAGTTCTTCCGACAGGGGCGACGAGCAGTACTTC	CASSSDRGDEQYF
TRBV2	TRBJ2-7	TRBD2	-	TGTGCCAGCACCGCCCTAGGAACTAGCGCTAGCTCCTACGAGCAGTACTTC	CASTALGTSASSYEQYF
TRBV4-3	TRBJ2-1	TRBD2	-	TGCGCCAGCAGCCAAGATCTGGGTTCTAGCGGGAGTGCCTACAATGAGCAGTTCTTC	CASSQDLGSSGSAYNEQFF
TRBV11-2	TRBJ2-3	-	-	TGTGCCAGCAGCTTAGTAATCGCCGTAGATACGCAGTATTTT	CASSLVIAVDTQYF
TRBV11-2	TRBJ2-3	TRBD2	-	TGTGCCAGCAGCTTAGTCCCGGGGACTAGCGGGATCACAGATACGCAGTATTTT	CASSLVPGTSGITDTQYF
TRBV5-4	TRBJ2-7	TRBD2	-	TGTGCCAGCAGCTTATTAGCGGGGCCCACCTACGAGCAGTACTTC	CASSLLAGPTYEQYF
TRBV7-9	TRBJ1-3	-	-	TGTGCCAGCAGCTTGAGTGGAAACACCATATATTTT	CASSLSGNTIYF
TRBV29-1	TRBJ2-3	-	-	TGCAGCGTTGTAAGAGCCAGCACAGATACGCAGTATTTT	CSVVRASTDTQYF
TRBV10-3	TRBJ1-5	TRBD1	-	TGTGCGGAACAGGGGCGTCCCTCCGATAGCAATCAGCCCCAGCATTTT	CAEQGRPSDSNQPQHF
TRBV9	TRBJ1-5	-	-	TGTGCCAGCAGCCGAGGGGGGGCTAGTCAGCCCCAGCATTTT	CASSRGGASQPQHF
TRBV11-3	TRBJ2-1	-	-	TGTGCCAGCAGCCCCCCCGTTGCGGGACAAAATGAGCAGTTCTTC	CASSPPVAGQNEQFF
TRBV11-2	TRBJ2-7	-	-	TGTGCCAGCAGCTTAGTTGGCGTCGCCTACGAGCAGTACTTC	CASSLVGVAYEQYF
TRBV29-1	TRBJ1-1	-	-	TGCAGCGTTACCCACAGCTTTGAAGCTTTCTTT	CSVTHSFEAFF
TRBV5-4	TRBJ2-7	-	-	TGTGCCAGCAGAGATCCGGGACTTAACCCCTACGAGCAGTACTTC	CASRDPGLNPYEQYF
TRBV9	TRBJ1-3	-	-	TGTGCCAGCAGCGAGGACGGGAACTCTGGAAACACCATATATTTT	CASSEDGNSGNTIYF
TRBV4-1	TRBJ2-1	-	-	TGCGCCAGCAGCGGGCGACAGGAGGATAAGAATGAGCAGTTCTTC	CASSGRQEDKNEQFF
TRBV4-1	TRBJ2-1	TRBD2	-	TGCGCCAGCAGCCTGGAGGCGTCTAGCGGGAGTCTTGAGCAGTTCTTC	CASSLEASSGSLEQFF
TRBV27	TRBJ2-7	TRBD1	-	TGTGCCAGCAGTTATAGTGGGACAGGGGGCTACGAGCAGTACTTC	CASSYSGTGGYEQYF
TRBV27	TRBJ2-3	TRBD1	once	TGTGCCAGCAGTTGGGTATGGACAGGGGGCCGGGTAGATACGCAGTATTTT	CASSWVWTGGRVDTQYF
TRBV7-9	TRBJ1-4	-	-	TGTGCCAGCAGCCGCAGCCGGGCAACTAATGAAAAACTGTTTTTT	CASSRSRATNEKLFF
TRBV28	TRBJ2-1	-	-	TGTGCCAGCAGTTACCTCGGGTATCTCGGTGAGCAGTTCTTC	CASSYLGYLGEQFF
TRBV10-2	TRBJ2-7	-	few	TGCGCCAGCAGTGAGTCGACATATTTCTACGAGCAGTACTTC	CASSESTYFYEQYF
TRBV5-4	TRBJ2-5	TRBD1	-	TGTGCCAGCAGCGAAAGGACAGGGGGCAAGGAGACCCAGTACTTC	CASSERTGGKETQYF
TRBV7-9	TRBJ2-7	-	few	TGTGCCAGCAGCTTAGAATACGAGCAGTACTTC	CASSLEYEQYF
TRBV6-5	TRBJ1-1	TRBD1	-	TGTGCCAGCAGTTACGTACAGGGGGTGAACACTGAAGCTTTCTTT	CASSYVQGVNTEAFF
TRBV11-2	TRBJ2-7	-	-	TGTGCCAGCAGCTTACATGCAACCTACGAGCAGTACTTC	CASSLHATYEQYF
TRBV2	TRBJ2-6	-	-	TGTGCCAGCGACGGTACTACTGGGGCCAACGTCCTGACTTTC	CASDGTTGANVLTF
TRBV6-1	TRBJ2-1	TRBD2	-	TGTGCCAGCACCCTACTAGCGGGAGCTCCCAATGAGCAGTTCTTC	CASTLLAGAPNEQFF
TRBV29-1	TRBJ2-1	TRBD2	-	TGCAGCGTTGAAGGGGGGGAGGGTAAAAACAATGAGCAGTTCTTC	CSVEGGEGKNNEQFF
TRBV7-2	TRBJ1-2	-	-	TGTGCCAGCAGCCTCGACCTGGGCCAGGGGATTAGTTCTGGCTACACCTTC	CASSLDLGQGISSGYTF
TRBV5-1	TRBJ2-7	-	-	TGCGCCAGCAGCGCTGACAGGTCCTACGAGCAGTACTTC	CASSADRSYEQYF
TRBV4-3	TRBJ1-4	-	-	TGCGCCAGCAGCCATTTCACCAACCAGCCAAATGAAAAACTGTTTTTT	CASSHFTNQPNEKLFF
TRBV25-1	TRBJ2-4	-	-	TGTGCCAGCAGTGAATCCACCGGTATCAAAAACATTCAGTACTTC	CASSESTGIKNIQYF
TRBV7-2	TRBJ2-5	-	-	TGTGCCAGCAGCTTAGGCTTTACGGGGCAGGGGTGGGAGACCCAGTACTTC	CASSLGFTGQGWETQYF
TRBV11-3	TRBJ1-1	TRBD1	-	TGTGCCAGCAGTTATTCTCCGGTTTTACCCCCGGACAGGCCCACTGAAGCTTTCTTT	CASSYSPVLPPDRPTEAFF